What follows are 29 T cell receptor beta chains derived from one specimen sequenced in a study of blood T cells in healthy people across ages. Then a second PCR, running roughly 7 to 11 cycles, was carried out with a sample-barcoded 5' primer and a J-beta primer mix. Via MiXCR, TCRdb re-called the 5' RACE reads, giving one row per CDR3 protein. The table includes 850,000 to 1,000,000 distinct CDR3 sequences, roughly 50% detected once. Sequenced: blood. The source of these receptors is a man in his thirties or forties in good health.

The gene calls are TRBV5-4 and TRBJ2-6; D perhaps matches TRBD1 (5 bases). Germline CDR1 and CDR2: SGHNT and YYREEE (reference sequence). The CDR3 is 15 amino acids. The V end lost 4 bases, the J end lost 4 bases, and 12 bases lay between the germline ends. This CDR3 is CASSIRVAGANVLTF. The CDR3 nucleotides are TGTGCCAGCAGCATCAGGGTGGCCGGGGCCAACGTCCTGACTTTC. Complete variable domain (other parts from reference TRBV5-4 and TRBJ2-6): ETGVTQSPTHLIKTRGQQVTLRCSSQSGHNTVSWYQQALGQGPQFIFQYYREEENGRGNFPPRFSGLQFPNYSSELNVNALELDDSALYLCASSIRVAGANVLTFGAGSRLTVL.

This clonotype was picked up a small number of times. V is TRBV4-1 and J is TRBJ2-3; tentatively, D is TRBD2 (6 bases). CDR3 size: 16 residues. Trimming took 4 bases from V and 2 from J, leaving 16 bases between them. Germline CDR1 and CDR2: MGHRA and YSYEKL. CDR3 nucleotide sequence: TGCGCCAGCAGCCGCGGGAATGCAGCCTACACAGATACGCAGTATTTT. This gives the protein CASSRGNAAYTDTQYF.

A single count supports this clonotype. The J gene is TRBJ2-5, the V gene TRBV28; the match to TRBD2 covers 13 bases. The J segment lost 3 bases and the V segment lost 6 bases, leaving 10 bases of the junction unmatched. The CDR3 covers 17 residues. The germline V gene encodes CDR1 MDHEN and CDR2 SYDVKM. The DNA for the CDR3 is TGTGCCAGCAGGACCGTGACTAGCGGGGGGTTCAAAGAGACCCAGTACTTC. Encoded protein: CASRTVTSGGFKETQYF.

This chain joins TRBV12-3 or TRBV12-4 and TRBJ2-1; D possibly corresponds to TRBD1 (5 bases). The V end lost 6 bases, the J end lost 3 bases, and 9 bases lay between the germline ends. There are 13 residues in the CDR3. The DNA for the CDR3 is TGTGCCAGCAGGAAGGACATCTACAATGAGCAGTTCTTC. As protein: CASRKDIYNEQFF.

This clonotype has a handful of counts. This rearrangement joins TRBV7-2 to TRBJ1-4, with D hard to call. The V and J ends lost 1 base and 2 bases respectively, with 11 bases between them. Germline CDR1 is SGHTA and CDR2 is FQGNSA. The CDR3 runs to 16 residues. The CDR3 nucleotides are TGTGCCAGCAGCTTAGGGCCGGGAGTGACTAATGAAAAACTGTTTTTT. It specifies CASSLGPGVTNEKLFF.

This clonotype appeared a few times. The chain couples TRBV3-1 to TRBJ2-7, with D hard to call. Germline CDR1 and CDR2: LGHDT and YNNKEL (reference sequence). This CDR3 has 13 amino acids. V lost 4 bases and J lost 0, with 7 bases in between. CDR3: CASSRYLSYEQYF. CDR3 nucleotide sequence: TGTGCCAGCAGCCGCTACCTCTCCTACGAGCAGTACTTC.

The rearrangement joins TRBV6-4 to TRBJ2-2, with D hard to call. The CDR3 consists of 13 residues. CDR1 and CDR2 (germline): MRHNA, SNTAGT. Trimming left V 3 bases short and J 2 bases short, with 4 bases between. This CDR3 is CASSEGNTGELFF. The CDR3 DNA sequence: TGTGCCAGCAGTGAGGGAAACACCGGGGAGCTGTTTTTT.

This clonotype was seen a handful of times. This chain connects TRBV5-1 to TRBJ2-5, with 10 bases identical to TRBD2. CDR3 size: 15 residues. Germline V gives CDR1 SGHRS, CDR2 YFSETQ. The V and J ends lost 4 bases and 2 bases, in that order; junction bases with no gene match: 5. CDR3 loop: CASSELAGSQETQYF. CDR3 nucleotide sequence: TGCGCCAGCAGCGAACTAGCGGGGTCACAAGAGACCCAGTACTTC.

A few counts support this clonotype. As DNA, the CDR3 is TGCGCCAGTTCCCTACTGGGGGGAGAGGCCGGGGAGCTGTTTTTT. Protein product: CASSLLGGEAGELFF. The chain couples TRBV5-1 to TRBJ2-2, with D possibly TRBD2 on 6 matching bases. CDR1 is SGHRS and CDR2 is YFSETQ in the germline V gene. This CDR3 contains 15 residues. V was cut by 8 bases and J by 6 bases, with 20 bases left in between.

The rearrangement joins TRBV6-1 to TRBJ2-1; 9 bases are shared with TRBD1. V was pared by 3 bases and J by 8 bases, with 5 bases of the junction left unmatched. CDR3 length: 14 amino acids. CDR1 and CDR2 from the germline V gene are MNHNS and SASEGT. Here the CDR3 DNA reads TGTGCCAGCAGTGACTGGGACAGGGTGGATGAGCAGTTCTTC. Its protein is CASSDWDRVDEQFF.

This clonotype was counted between two and nine times. The genes are TRBV7-9 and TRBJ2-4, with TRBD2 matching over 9 bases. The CDR3 covers 14 residues. In germline, CDR1 is SEHNR, CDR2 FQNEAQ (reference sequence). The trim removed 2 bases at V and 8 bases at J, leaving 4 bases unmatched. DNA for the CDR3: TGTGCCAGCAGCTTACGCGGGGGGGGAGACATTCAGTACTTC. Translation: CASSLRGGGDIQYF.

The J gene is TRBJ1-5, the V gene TRBV3-1; D is uncertain. The CDR3 loop spans 16 amino acids. Trimming removed 2 bases at V and 0 bases at J, with 11 bases between. CDR1 is LGHDT and CDR2 is YNNKEL in the germline V gene (reference sequence). The CDR3 reads CASSQWRPNSNQPQHF. CDR3 DNA sequence: TGTGCCAGCAGCCAATGGCGGCCGAATAGCAATCAGCCCCAGCATTTT.

In this sample, this clonotype turned up many times. The rearrangement uses TRBV5-1 and TRBJ2-5, with a tentative D call TRBD2 (5 bases). Trimming removed 3 bases from V and 5 bases from J, with 17 bases in between. CDR1 is SGHRS, CDR2 YFSETQ, per germline. The CDR3 has 15 amino acids. The CDR3 DNA reads as TGCGCCAGCAGCTCGCAGACTAAAGCTATGGAGACCCAGTACTTC. This gives the protein CASSSQTKAMETQYF.

The V and J genes are TRBV20-1 and TRBJ2-7, with D hard to call. Germline V gene lookup returns CDR1 DFQATT and CDR2 SNEGSKA (reference sequence). Trimming pared 0 bases from V and 6 bases from J, leaving 15 bases between. This CDR3 is 14 amino acids long. The CDR3 here is CSARDRLGGAEQYF. Here the CDR3 DNA reads TGCAGTGCTAGAGACCGGCTGGGTGGTGCCGAGCAGTACTTC.

A few counts support this clonotype. The chain couples TRBV7-9 to TRBJ1-2, with 8 nucleotides matching TRBD1. V lost 1 base and J lost 3; bases outside the gene matches: 7. CDR1 is SEHNR, CDR2 FQNEAQ, per germline (reference sequence). The CDR3 has 16 amino acids. CDR3 bases: TGTGCCAGCAGCTTAGGAGCAGGGGGCGACCACTATGGCTACACCTTC. Translated, it gives CASSLGAGGDHYGYTF. Together with reference TRBV7-9 and TRBJ1-2, the CDR3 gives the full variable domain: DTGVSQNPRHKITKRGQNVTFRCDPISEHNRLYWYRQTLGQGPEFLTYFQNEAQLEKSRLLSDRFSAERPKGSFSTLEIQRTEQGDSAMYLCASSLGAGGDHYGYTFGSGTRLTVV.

In its sample, this clonotype was seen a few times. The genes are TRBV5-1 and TRBJ2-7, with 10 bases aligning to TRBD1. Germline assignment: CDR1 SGHRS and CDR2 YFSETQ. After removal of 0 bases from V and 5 bases from J, the junction contained 11 bases not matched to a gene. CDR3 size: 17 residues. CDR3: CASSLGGQGGTTDEQYF. CDR3 bases: TGCGCCAGCAGCTTGGGTGGACAGGGGGGTACTACGGACGAGCAGTACTTC.

Many counts were recorded for this clonotype. The chain has TRBV28 and TRBJ2-2; TRBD1 matches at 7 bases. This CDR3 spans 15 amino acids. Trimming took 3 bases from V and 3 from J; bases not matched to a gene: 4. Germline CDR1 MDHEN, CDR2 SYDVKM. CDR3 sequence reads: CASSLGQLDTGELFF. The CDR3 DNA reads TGTGCCAGCAGTTTGGGACAGCTTGACACCGGGGAGCTGTTTTTT.

The chain links TRBV29-1 to TRBJ2-3; 13 bases map to TRBD2. Trimming at V came to 7 bases and at J to 3 bases, leaving 7 bases not matched to a gene. The CDR3 is 15 residues long. The germline CDR1 and CDR2 sequences are SQVTM and ANQGSEA. The CDR3 is CSAGTSGDVTDTQYF. In DNA, the CDR3 is TGCAGCGCTGGGACTAGCGGGGACGTTACAGATACGCAGTATTTT.

The chain carries TRBV5-1 and TRBJ2-5; 7 bases map to TRBD2. This CDR3 spans 16 amino acids. The V segment lost 6 bases and the J segment 1 base; nucleotides outside the gene matches: 12. Germline CDR1 is SGHRS and CDR2 is YFSETQ. Written as DNA, the CDR3 is TGCGCCAGCACCCCAGCTTTTCCGGGGGGCCAAGAGACCCAGTACTTC. As protein: CASTPAFPGGQETQYF.

The CDR3 region has the DNA TGTGCCAGCAGTCCAGCCGGGACAGCCTACGAGCAGTACTTC. Its protein product is CASSPAGTAYEQYF. The V and J genes are TRBV6-5 and TRBJ2-7, with 7 bases lining up with TRBD1. The V segment lost 5 bases and the J segment 2 bases; nucleotides outside the gene matches: 6. There are 14 residues in the CDR3. From germline, CDR1 is MNHEY and CDR2 SVGAGI.

The rearrangement joins TRBV7-2 to TRBJ1-5, with D unclear. CDR3 length: 12 amino acids. Germline assignment: CDR1 SGHTA and CDR2 FQGNSA. V was clipped by 4 bases and J by 8 bases, with 9 bases between them. DNA of the CDR3: TGTGCCAGCAGCTCGCTCTTGGAGCCCCAGCATTTT. Its protein is CASSSLLEPQHF.

This clonotype was observed a handful of times. The chain is built from TRBV24-1 and TRBJ1-1, with 11 positions matching TRBD1. The CDR3 runs to 15 residues. Germline V gives CDR1 KGHDR, CDR2 SFDVKD. The junction had 2 bases not matched to a gene; V was cut back by 2 bases and J by 4 bases. For the CDR3, the DNA is TGTGCCACCAGTGATTCTGGGACAGGGGGCACTGAAGCTTTCTTT. This translates into CATSDSGTGGTEAFF.

This clonotype occurred a few times. The chain employs TRBV7-2 and TRBJ2-1; D is uncertain. This CDR3 is 15 amino acids long. Per the germline V gene, CDR1 is SGHTA and CDR2 is FQGNSA. Trimming took off 5 bases at V and 7 bases at J, with 18 bases between the two ends. The CDR3 DNA sequence: TGTGCCAGCAGCCCTCAGGCCTACCGGGCGAATGAGCAGTTCTTC. It yields the protein CASSPQAYRANEQFF.

This clonotype was seen a handful of times. The chain joins TRBV20-1 to TRBJ2-3; possible D gene TRBD2, 6 bases. Germline V lookup: CDR1 DFQATT, CDR2 SNEGSKA (reference sequence). The CDR3 covers 14 residues. The V end lost 3 bases, the J end lost 2 bases, and 12 bases lay between the germline ends. The chain's CDR3 is CSARSGELTDTQYF. In nucleotides, the CDR3 is TGCAGTGCTAGGTCGGGAGAGCTCACAGATACGCAGTATTTT.

The chain employs TRBV13 and TRBJ1-2; TRBD1 agrees at 8 bases. Germline lookup yields CDR1 PRHDT and CDR2 FYEKMQ (reference sequence). The CDR3 is 14 residues long. V was pared by 6 bases and J by 4 bases, with 7 bases of the junction left unmatched. The CDR3 region is CASRTQGALYGYTF. CDR3 nucleotides: TGTGCCAGCAGGACCCAGGGGGCCCTCTATGGCTACACCTTC.

This sequence joins TRBV28 and TRBJ2-2; 12 bases line up with TRBD2. Germline assignment: CDR1 MDHEN and CDR2 SYDVKM. The ends lost 6 bases at V and 8 bases at J; junction bases unmatched: 10. This CDR3 contains 16 residues. The CDR3 DNA follows: TGTGCCAGCAGCCCTCCTAGCGGGGGGGCCCCGGGGGAGCTGTTTTTT. Residues: CASSPPSGGAPGELFF. Using reference TRBV28 and TRBJ2-2 for the parts outside the CDR3, the full variable domain is DVKVTQSSRYLVKRTGEKVFLECVQDMDHENMFWYRQDPGLGLRLIYFSYDVKMKEKGDIPEGYSVSREKKERFSLILESASTNQTSMYLCASSPPSGGAPGELFFGEGSRLTVL.

This clonotype was picked up many times. The V call is TRBV7-9, the J call TRBJ2-5; D perhaps matches TRBD1 (6 bases). The germline gives CDR1 SEHNR, CDR2 FQNEAQ (reference sequence). The V end lost 3 bases, the J end lost 5 bases, and 10 bases lay between the germline ends. The CDR3 spans 13 residues. The CDR3 reads CASSFTGWETQYF. As DNA, the CDR3 is TGTGCCAGCAGCTTCACAGGGTGGGAGACCCAGTACTTC. Using reference TRBV7-9 and TRBJ2-5 for the parts outside the CDR3, the full variable domain is DTGVSQNPRHKITKRGQNVTFRCDPISEHNRLYWYRQTLGQGPEFLTYFQNEAQLEKSRLLSDRFSAERPKGSFSTLEIQRTEQGDSAMYLCASSFTGWETQYFGPGTRLLVL.

The gene calls are TRBV2 and TRBJ1-2, with TRBD1 matching over 8 bases. This CDR3 is 13 amino acids long. V dropped 3 bases and J dropped 6; count of bases not matched to a gene: 3. CDR1 SNHLY and CDR2 FYNNEI come from the germline V gene. CDR3 residues: CASSETGEDGYTF. The CDR3 DNA is TGTGCCAGCAGTGAGACAGGGGAGGATGGCTACACCTTC.

The sample holds many counts of this clonotype. The rearrangement uses TRBV12-3 or TRBV12-4 and TRBJ2-5; D is unresolved. V was cut by 4 bases and J by 0 bases, with 3 bases left in between. This CDR3 has 12 amino acids. The CDR3 DNA sequence: TGTGCCAGCAGTTCGCACCAAGAGACCCAGTACTTC. As protein: CASSSHQETQYF.